The 10 T cell receptor beta chains below come from one sample, sequenced in a study of OX40 agonist ivuxolimab in advanced cancers. Produced via immunoSEQ multiplex PCR; TCRdb's table is partial and in-frame only. The sample consists of about 59,000 clones, roughly 84% of them appearing once. The material sequenced was CD4+ or CD8+ T cells sorted from blood, taken in a trial of the OX40 agonist ivuxolimab. The receptors were gathered from an adult with an advanced solid tumor such as melanoma, head and neck, liver or kidney cancer.

This clone appeared once. The chain joins TRBV5-1 to TRBJ2-5; TRBD2 matches 14 bases. The junction had 8 bases not matched to a gene; V was cut back by 4 bases and J by 3 bases. Germline V gene lookup returns CDR1 SGHRS and CDR2 YFSETQ. This CDR3 region has 17 residues. The CDR3 reads CASSQGTSGGSEETQYF. In DNA, the CDR3 is TGCGCCAGCAGCCAGGGGACTAGCGGGGGCTCAGAAGAGACCCAGTACTTC. Drawing the rest from reference TRBV5-1 and TRBJ2-5, the complete variable domain is KAGVTQTPRYLIKTRGQQVTLSCSPISGHRSVSWYQQTPGQGLQFLFEYFSETQRNKGNFPGRFSGRQFSNSRSEMNVSTLELGDSALYLCASSQGTSGGSEETQYFGPGTRLLVL.

The chain carries TRBV7-2 and TRBJ1-1, with 7 bases fitting TRBD1. The CDR3 has 13 amino acids. V trimming: 1 base; J trimming: 4 bases; junction bases outside the gene matches: 0. In germline, CDR1 is SGHTA, CDR2 FQGNSA. The DNA of the CDR3 is TGTGCCAGCAGCTTAGGACAGGGCACTGAAGCTTTCTTT. Its translation: CASSLGQGTEAFF.

V and J are TRBV5-4 and TRBJ1-2, with 12 nucleotides matching TRBD1. V shed 0 bases and J 4 bases; nucleotides not matched to a gene: 4. The CDR3 is made up of 16 amino acids. The germline V gene has CDR1 SGHNT and CDR2 YYREEE (reference sequence). The CDR3 nucleotides are TGTGCCAGCAGCTTGGGGGACAGGGGGCAGGGCTATGGCTACACCTTC. The encoded protein is CASSLGDRGQGYGYTF.

The gene calls are TRBV19 and TRBJ2-2, with D perhaps matching TRBD1 (6 bases). CDR3 size: 14 residues. The V end lost 7 bases, the J end lost 5 bases, and 14 bases lay between the germline ends. Looked up from germline, CDR1 is LNHDA and CDR2 is SQIVND (reference sequence). The CDR3 DNA follows: TGTGCCAGTACCCTCCAGGGGCGGACCGGGGAGCTGTTTTTT. This codes for CASTLQGRTGELFF.

The chain couples TRBV6-4 to TRBJ1-1; D perhaps matches TRBD1 (5 bases). The CDR3 runs to 14 residues. Germline V gives CDR1 MRHNA, CDR2 SNTAGT. V shed 6 bases and J shed 4 bases, with 15 bases lying between them. The CDR3 spells CASSPDSTSTEAFF. CDR3 nucleotide sequence: TGTGCCAGCAGCCCCGACAGTACGTCCACTGAAGCTTTCTTT.

This chain joins TRBV5-1 and TRBJ2-7; D assignment may be TRBD1 or TRBD2 (5 bases each). In germline, CDR1 is SGHRS, CDR2 YFSETQ. CDR3 length: 15 amino acids. The V end lost 4 bases, the J end lost 0 bases, and 14 bases lay between the germline ends. DNA for the CDR3: TGCGCCAGCAGCCCCGGGGCGACGAGCTCCTACGAGCAGTACTTC. As protein: CASSPGATSSYEQYF.

This clone was observed a handful of times. This chain links TRBV2 with TRBJ1-2; TRBD1 is a possible D gene (6 bases). V lost 3 bases to trimming and J lost 1 base, with 6 bases between them. This CDR3 contains 13 residues. The germline gives CDR1 SNHLY, CDR2 FYNNEI. CDR3 residues: CASSDRGNYGYTF. The CDR3 DNA reads as TGTGCCAGCAGTGACAGGGGTAACTATGGCTACACCTTC.

J is TRBJ1-2 and V is TRBV4-1, with 11 positions matching TRBD1. J lost 3 bases, V lost 4 bases, and 7 bases had no gene match. The CDR3 totals 16 residues. Germline CDR1 is MGHRA and CDR2 is YSYEKL. CDR3 region: CASSRAGQGADYGYTF. The CDR3 bases are TGCGCCAGCAGCCGGGCCGGACAGGGGGCGGACTATGGCTACACCTTC.

The rearrangement uses TRBV19 and TRBJ2-7, with 12 nucleotides matching TRBD1. The V and J ends lost 5 bases and 4 bases, in that order; junction bases with no gene match: 6. Germline-derived CDR1 and CDR2 are LNHDA and SQIVND (reference sequence). The CDR3 runs to 15 residues. CDR3 nucleotides: TGTGCCAGTAGTCCGGGACAGGGGGCTCTGTACGAGCAGTACTTC. Protein: CASSPGQGALYEQYF. Together with reference TRBV19 and TRBJ2-7, the CDR3 gives the full variable domain: DGGITQSPKYLFRKEGQNVTLSCEQNLNHDAMYWYRQDPGQGLRLIYYSQIVNDFQKGDIAEGYSVSREKKESFPLTVTSAQKNPTAFYLCASSPGQGALYEQYFGPGTRLTVT.

The chain uses TRBV19 and TRBJ1-5, with TRBD1 matching 7 bases. The CDR3 spans 15 residues. V lost 3 bases to trimming and J lost 6 bases; unmatched junction nucleotides: 8. Germline V gives CDR1 LNHDA, CDR2 SQIVND (reference sequence). CDR3 in DNA: TGTGCCAGTAGTATCGGAACAGGGGAATTTCAGCCCCAGCATTTT. Residues: CASSIGTGEFQPQHF.